This TCR beta chain appears in the sequencing data of a study of EBV T-cell therapy then PD-1 blockade in nasopharyngeal carcinoma. This sample's treatment: AdE1-LMPpoly-expanded autologous EBV-specific T-cell therapy followed by anti-PD-1 nivolumab. Generated by immunoSEQ multiplex PCR, the TCRdb table keeps only in-frame clones and is missing some. Counted here are 25,000 or so clones, over 70% occurring once; the ten biggest clones make up approximately 30%. Comments on this clone: Its antigen remains unknown.

In germline, CDR1 is KGHSH, CDR2 LQKENI. The length of the CDR3 is 15 residues. V was clipped by 4 bases and J by 2 bases, with 14 bases between them. Sequencing was performed on CD8+ T cells from blood, taken at approximately day 64 from a patient whose treatment included autologous EBV-specific T cells and nivolumab. The TCR comes from a man aged 35-49 years with nasopharyngeal carcinoma. This chain links TRBV18 with TRBJ2-5, with D possibly being TRBD1 (6 bases). The CDR3: CASSLWDIDQETQYF. The DNA for the CDR3 is TGTGCCAGCTCACTGTGGGACATCGATCAAGAGACCCAGTACTTC.